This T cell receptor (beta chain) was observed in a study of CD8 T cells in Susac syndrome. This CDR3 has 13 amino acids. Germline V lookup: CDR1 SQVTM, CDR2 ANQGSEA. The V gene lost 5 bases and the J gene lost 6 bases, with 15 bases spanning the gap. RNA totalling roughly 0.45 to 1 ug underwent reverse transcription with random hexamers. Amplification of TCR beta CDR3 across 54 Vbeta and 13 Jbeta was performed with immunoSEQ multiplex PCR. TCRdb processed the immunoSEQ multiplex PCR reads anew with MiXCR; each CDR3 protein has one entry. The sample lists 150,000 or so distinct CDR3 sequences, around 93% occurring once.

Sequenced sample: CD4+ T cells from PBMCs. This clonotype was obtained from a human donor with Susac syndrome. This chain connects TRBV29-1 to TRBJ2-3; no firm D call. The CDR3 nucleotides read TGCAGCGTTTTACACCTCAGACTGGATACGCAGTATTTT. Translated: CSVLHLRLDTQYF.